This T cell receptor (beta chain) was sequenced in a study of blood T cell repertoires in COVID-19. For the study at large: COVID-19 samples collected from the United States, Italy and Spain covered acute and convalescent phases. The analysed material was cDNA or gDNA that came from T cells, B-cell-depleted T cells, or PBMCs.

Original data processing: Reference gene primer amplification yielded estimated nucleated cell counts. Method: immunoSEQ multiplex PCR; TCRdb's copy keeps in-frame clones and lacks some. The V and J calls and clone size come from that table; D and trimming were worked out from the DNA. The top ten clones hold approximately 9.3% of a sample with approximately 340,000 clones, roughly 87% of them seen once. This clone was counted a single time. It was during active infection that Seattle patients were enrolled and then longitudinally followed. The sample comprised peripheral blood. The source of this sequence is a man younger than 40 with COVID-19, enrolled during active disease.

The CDR3 sequence: CASSLSADPALIHEQYF. DNA of the CDR3: TGTGCCAGCAGTTTGTCAGCGGACCCAGCTCTTATCCACGAGCAGTACTTC. The J gene is TRBJ2-7, the V gene TRBV28, with a tentative D call TRBD2 (5 bases). The CDR3 is 17 amino acids. V was shortened by 3 bases and J by 5 bases, with 23 bases between the two germline ends. Germline V lookup: CDR1 MDHEN, CDR2 SYDVKM. The variable domain in full, completed from reference TRBV28 and TRBJ2-7, reads DVKVTQSSRYLVKRTGEKVFLECVQDMDHENMFWYRQDPGLGLRLIYFSYDVKMKEKGDIPEGYSVSREKKERFSLILESASTNQTSMYLCASSLSADPALIHEQYFGPGTRLTVT.